These T cell receptor beta chains were read from a single sample in a study of vaccination effects on CD4 cells after COVID-19. Antigens for these TCRs are unknown. Only in-frame clones appear in the TCRdb table, and some are missing; sequencing was by immunoSEQ multiplex PCR. This sample has approximately 28,000 clones; 60% to 80% occur once, and the top ten carry about 14%. The material was CD4+ T cells from PBMCs cultured with HCoV-229E spike peptides, obtained after COVID-19 vaccination. Receptors originate from a human donor who received a COVID-19 vaccine. The CDR3 runs from the conserved cysteine through the conserved F or W. The order of the fields is J gene, V gene, clone size, D gene, CDR3 length, CDR3 DNA, CDR3 protein. The D gene is left open where the match is weak. Not every row has a clone size; where given, it reads once, few, many or a size class.

>TRBJ2-7|TRBV7-9|few|.|13
TGTGCCAGCAGCTTAGCGGGAGTGGTAGAGCAGTACTTC
CASSLAGVVEQYF
>TRBJ2-7|TRBV2|few|TRBD1|14
TGTGCCAGCAGTTCCGGGACAGGTAGAGGGGAGCAGTACTTC
CASSSGTGRGEQYF
>TRBJ2-2|TRBV6-5|.|.|13
TGTGCCAGCAGTATCACAGGGACCGGGGAGCTGTTTTTT
CASSITGTGELFF
>TRBJ1-1|TRBV6-5|.|.|14
TGTGCCAGCAGGCCTGGGAGGGGGAACACTGAAGCTTTCTTT
CASRPGRGNTEAFF
>TRBJ2-7|TRBV19|.|TRBD2|13
TGTGCCAGTATGCGCGGGGGGACCTACGAGCAGTACTTC
CASMRGGTYEQYF
>TRBJ1-1|TRBV19|.|.|15
TGTGCCAGTAGTATTTTGGGGACGGGATACACTGAAGCTTTCTTT
CASSILGTGYTEAFF
>TRBJ2-5|TRBV4-2|.|.|16
TGTGCCAGCAGCCAAGATACGGGGGCTGTTCGGGAGACCCAGTACTTC
CASSQDTGAVRETQYF
>TRBJ2-3|TRBV29-1|.|.|13
TGCAGCGTTGTGGGCGTAGGCACAGATACGCAGTATTTT
CSVVGVGTDTQYF
>TRBJ1-2|TRBV19|.|TRBD1|15
TGTGCCAGTAGAGCTGGGACAGGGCCCCGTCGGGGCTACACCTTC
CASRAGTGPRRGYTF
>TRBJ2-3|TRBV5-1|.|.|15
TGCGCCAGCAGCTTTTACAGGACTAGCACAGATACGCAGTATTTT
CASSFYRTSTDTQYF
>TRBJ2-1|TRBV6-2/TRBV6-3|.|TRBD1|17
TGTGCCAGCAGTTACTCCCCGCCAGGGGGCGTCTACAATGAGCAGTTCTTC
CASSYSPPGGVYNEQFF
>TRBJ1-1|TRBV19|.|.|15
TGTGCCAGTATTAGAGGGGGGGAGAGGAACACTGAAGCTTTCTTT
CASIRGGERNTEAFF
>TRBJ2-1|TRBV3-1/TRBV3-2|.|.|17
TGTGCCAGCAGCCAAGAGGGGCTAGCGAGCTCCTACAATGAGCAGTTCTTC
CASSQEGLASSYNEQFF
>TRBJ1-2|TRBV11-2|once|.|18
TGTGCCAGCAGCCCCGTAAAAGATAAGACACGAAGTAAATATGGCTACACCTTC
CASSPVKDKTRSKYGYTF
>TRBJ1-2|TRBV18|few|.|14
TGTGCCAGCTCACCTTGGGAAACTAACTATGGCTACACCTTC
CASSPWETNYGYTF
>TRBJ1-2|TRBV29-1|.|TRBD1|15
TGCAGCGTTGATGGTTCTCGGGACAGGGTGACTGGCTACACCTTC
CSVDGSRDRVTGYTF
>TRBJ2-5|TRBV18|.|TRBD2|15
TGTGCCAGCTCACCACCGACGGGGGGGCGAGAGACCCAGTACTTC
CASSPPTGGRETQYF
>TRBJ1-6|TRBV18|.|.|15
TGTGCCAGCTCACCACAGGACCCAGGGAATTCACCCCTCCACTTT
CASSPQDPGNSPLHF
>TRBJ2-7|TRBV18|.|.|14
TGTGCCAGCTCACGGGGAGAGATCTCTTACGAGCAGTACTTC
CASSRGEISYEQYF
>TRBJ2-1|TRBV29-1|.|TRBD2|14
TGCAGCACGGGAACCGGGACTAGAGTTTATGAGCAGTTCTTC
CSTGTGTRVYEQFF
>TRBJ1-2|TRBV11-1|.|TRBD1|13
TGTGCCAGCAGCCCCGACAGGGAGTCTGGCTACACCTTC
CASSPDRESGYTF
>TRBJ1-2|TRBV19|.|.|15
TGTGCCAGTAGTATGGGCTCGGGGGGTCCTCGTGGCTACACCTTC
CASSMGSGGPRGYTF
>TRBJ2-2|TRBV5-1|.|.|11
TGCGCCAGCATGGGTACCGGGGAGCTGTTTTTT
CASMGTGELFF
>TRBJ1-2|TRBV2|.|.|12
TGTGCCAGCAAGCAGGGTGGCTATGGCTACACCTTC
CASKQGGYGYTF
>TRBJ2-7|TRBV10-3|few|.|15
TGTGCCATCAGTGACCCCCGCGGTCCAGGGGACGAGCAGTACTTC
CAISDPRGPGDEQYF
>TRBJ1-2|TRBV6-5|.|TRBD1|12
TGTGCCAGCAGGACCACACAGGGGAGCTACACCTTC
CASRTTQGSYTF
>TRBJ1-5|TRBV19|.|.|18
TGTGCCAGTAGTGTACCTAGGGGGGGCTCACTCAGCAATCAGCCCCAGCATTTT
CASSVPRGGSLSNQPQHF
>TRBJ1-1|TRBV11-2|.|.|14
TGTGCCAGCAGCTTAGGGCAGCGGGGGACTGAAGCTTTCTTT
CASSLGQRGTEAFF
>TRBJ1-6|TRBV12-3/TRBV12-4|few|.|12
TGTGCCAGCAGTTTCGGTAATTCACCCCTCCACTTT
CASSFGNSPLHF
>TRBJ1-1|TRBV29-1|.|TRBD1|14
TGCAGCGTCCGAACCTACAGGGGAAACACTGAAGCTTTCTTT
CSVRTYRGNTEAFF
>TRBJ2-3|TRBV10-3|.|.|15
TGTGCCATCAGTGAGTCCTCTCCTAGCACAGATACGCAGTATTTT
CAISESSPSTDTQYF
>TRBJ2-1|TRBV15|.|TRBD2|14
TGTGCCACCAGCAGTGAAGCGGGGTACAATGAGCAGTTCTTC
CATSSEAGYNEQFF
>TRBJ2-1|TRBV5-4|.|TRBD2|15
TGTGCCAGCAGCTTAGACCTAACTAGCGGGAGTGAGCAGTTCTTC
CASSLDLTSGSEQFF
>TRBJ2-5|TRBV18|.|.|16
TGTGCCAGCTCACCACCCAACAGACCGGCAGTAGAGACCCAGTACTTC
CASSPPNRPAVETQYF
>TRBJ2-3|TRBV6-5|.|.|13
TGTGCCAGCTTAGGACCGTACACAGATACGCAGTATTTT
CASLGPYTDTQYF
>TRBJ1-5|TRBV2|few|.|12
TGTGCCAGCGGGCCAGACATAGGGCCCCAGCATTTT
CASGPDIGPQHF
>TRBJ1-3|TRBV21-1|few|.|15
TGTGCCAGCAGCAAAAAGGGGCATTTTGGAAACACCATATATTTT
CASSKKGHFGNTIYF
>TRBJ2-3|TRBV7-6|.|TRBD2|15
TGTGCCAGCAGCTTGACTAGCGGGGGCCCAGATACGCAGTATTTT
CASSLTSGGPDTQYF
>TRBJ2-5|TRBV18|few|TRBD2|15
TGTGCCAGCTCACCAATAGCGGGGAGCCAAGAGACCCAGTACTTC
CASSPIAGSQETQYF
>TRBJ2-3|TRBV6-4|.|TRBD2|15
TGTGCCAGCAGTCCGACTAGCGGGGCTACAGATACGCAGTATTTT
CASSPTSGATDTQYF
>TRBJ2-7|TRBV6-5|.|.|13
TGTGCCAGCAGCAGACTGGCTTACTACGAGCAGTACTTC
CASSRLAYYEQYF
>TRBJ2-1|TRBV27|.|.|17
TGTGCCAGCACCTGGACGGGTTCTAAAATCTCCTACAATGAGCAGTTCTTC
CASTWTGSKISYNEQFF
>TRBJ2-5|TRBV5-1|.|.|13
TGCGCCAGCAGCTTGGGGGGCAGGGAGACCCAGTACTTC
CASSLGGRETQYF
>TRBJ1-2|TRBV6-1|.|.|15
TGTGCCAGCAGTGAAGGGCAGGGAGACCACTATGGCTACACCTTC
CASSEGQGDHYGYTF
>TRBJ2-4|TRBV27|.|TRBD1|19
TGTGCCAGCAGTCGGCTGACAGGGGCGTCCTCAGTGGTCAAAAACATTCAGTACTTC
CASSRLTGASSVVKNIQYF
>TRBJ2-1|TRBV21-1|few|.|14
TGTGCCCGACCCCTAGTACAGGACTACAATGAGCAGTTCTTC
CARPLVQDYNEQFF
>TRBJ2-2|TRBV7-9|.|.|15
TGTGCCAGCAGCTTGAAGAGGGTCGGCACCGGGGAGCTGTTTTTT
CASSLKRVGTGELFF
>TRBJ1-1|TRBV6-6|.|TRBD1|16
TGTGCCAGCAGTCGAGAGGGGCTGACAGGGGGCACTGAAGCTTTCTTT
CASSREGLTGGTEAFF
>TRBJ1-1|TRBV30|.|.|14
TGTGCCTGGAGCCCGGGACAAACTTGGGGACAAGCTTTCTTT
CAWSPGQTWGQAFF
>TRBJ2-1|TRBV11-3|.|.|17
TGTGCCAGCAGCCCCGAGAAGGGTTGGGAAGGGTACAATGAGCAGTTCTTC
CASSPEKGWEGYNEQFF
>TRBJ1-1|TRBV10-1|.|TRBD1|13
TGCGCCAGCAGCCGGACAGGGGACACTGAAGCTTTCTTT
CASSRTGDTEAFF
>TRBJ2-3|TRBV5-1|once|TRBD2|14
TGCGCCAGCAGCTTGGAACTAGCGGGGGATACGCAGTATTTT
CASSLELAGDTQYF
>TRBJ1-2|TRBV3-1/TRBV3-2|.|TRBD1|14
TGTGCCAGCAGCCGTGGACAGGGACGGTATGGCTACACCTTC
CASSRGQGRYGYTF
>TRBJ2-5|TRBV6-1|.|TRBD1|16
TGTGCCAGCAGTGAAAGCGGGACAGGGCCCCAAGAGACCCAGTACTTC
CASSESGTGPQETQYF
>TRBJ2-7|TRBV14|.|.|16
TGTGCCAGCAGCGCAACGTTCGGGACTGCGACTTACGAGCAGTACTTC
CASSATFGTATYEQYF
>TRBJ1-1|TRBV27|.|.|11
TGTGCCAGCAGTCGGGGTTTAAGGGCTTTCTTT
CASSRGLRAFF
>TRBJ1-6|TRBV18|.|TRBD1|18
TGTGCCAGCTCACCACCGGACATGCCGGGACAGCATAATTCACCCCTCCACTTT
CASSPPDMPGQHNSPLHF
>TRBJ2-5|TRBV5-1|.|.|15
TGCGCCAGCAGCTTGGCCAGCCTCGGCCTAGAGACCCAGTACTTC
CASSLASLGLETQYF
>TRBJ1-3|TRBV6-5|once|.|15
TGTGCCAGCAGTGACTCCTTCTACTCTGGAAACACCATATATTTT
CASSDSFYSGNTIYF
>TRBJ2-6|TRBV12-5|few|.|16
TGTGCTAGTGGTGAACAGGGCAACTCTGGGGCCAACGTCCTGACTTTC
CASGEQGNSGANVLTF